The rows below give T cell receptor beta chains drawn from one sample of a study of cytomegalovirus exposure and HLA in healthy donors. TCRdb's copy holds only in-frame clones and misses some; the assay was immunoSEQ multiplex PCR. The table lists under 200,000 clones, roughly 96% of them singletons, with about 0.94% in the top ten. Sequenced input: PBMCs. The receptors shown here come from a woman between 18 and 29 years old in good health and CMV-seronegative. Each CDR3 is given with its conserved first and last residue. The D gene is left open where the match is weak. Rows may omit the clone size; those that give it use once, few, many or a size class.

CASSPTGNPSNQPQHF,TGTGCCAGCAGCCCGACAGGGAACCCTAGCAATCAGCCCCAGCATTTT,TRBV6-6,TRBJ1-5,TRBD1,.
CASSVGDVRDRGLSRPQHF,TGTGCCAGCAGCGTAGGGGACGTTCGGGACAGGGGGCTTTCTCGGCCCCAGCATTTT,TRBV9,TRBJ1-5,TRBD1,once
CASSPGQGTVKEKLFF,TGCGCCAGCAGCCCCGGACAGGGGACTGTAAAAGAAAAACTGTTTTTT,TRBV5-1,TRBJ1-4,TRBD1,.
CASSPEGETQYF,TGTGCCAGCAGCCCGGAGGGAGAGACCCAGTACTTC,TRBV6-5,TRBJ2-5,.,.
CASSLAASGGRTQETQYF,TGTGCCAGCAGCTTAGCGGCTAGCGGGGGGCGAACCCAAGAGACCCAGTACTTC,TRBV11-2,TRBJ2-5,TRBD2,.
CASSQVIQGGYEQFF,TGTGCCAGCAGCCAAGTCATCCAGGGGGGCTATGAGCAGTTCTTC,TRBV4-2,TRBJ2-1,.,.
CASSVGQVLGTQYF,TGTGCCAGCAGTGTTGGGCAGGTCTTAGGGACCCAGTACTTC,TRBV6-1,TRBJ2-5,.,few
CASAQLENNEQFF,TGTGCCAGCGCCCAACTAGAGAACAATGAGCAGTTCTTC,TRBV25-1,TRBJ2-1,.,.
CASGQSRTGELFF,TGTGCTAGTGGTCAATCGAGGACCGGGGAGCTGTTTTTT,TRBV12-5,TRBJ2-2,.,.
CASSLGQGGTEAFF,TGTGCCAGCAGCTTAGGACAGGGAGGCACTGAAGCTTTCTTT,TRBV11-2,TRBJ1-1,TRBD1,.
CAISGLDGGYGYTF,TGTGCCATCAGTGGCCTTGACGGGGGCTATGGCTACACCTTC,TRBV10-3,TRBJ1-2,.,.
CSVEGGTDTQYF,TGCAGCGTTGAAGGAGGAACAGATACGCAGTATTTT,TRBV29-1,TRBJ2-3,.,.
CASHHTGTAYEQYF,TGTGCCAGCCATCATACCGGGACAGCTTACGAGCAGTACTTC,TRBV6-5,TRBJ2-7,TRBD1,.
CASSRSGQGADRNTEAFF,TGTGCCAGCAGCCGATCGGGACAGGGGGCCGATAGAAACACTGAAGCTTTCTTT,TRBV4-2,TRBJ1-1,TRBD1,.
CASSRTGNYGYTF,TGTGCCAGTAGTAGGACGGGAAACTATGGCTACACCTTC,TRBV19,TRBJ1-2,.,.
CASSNHRGSSYNEQFF,TGTGCCAGCAGTAACCACCGGGGTAGCTCCTACAATGAGCAGTTCTTC,TRBV25-1,TRBJ2-1,.,.
CASSPRLGGKGNMNTEAFF,TGCGCCAGCAGCCCCCGCCTGGGGGGAAAAGGAAACATGAACACTGAAGCTTTCTTT,TRBV4-1,TRBJ1-1,.,.
CASKQGALWEQYF,TGTGCCAGCAAACAGGGGGCCCTCTGGGAGCAGTACTTC,TRBV5-6,TRBJ2-7,TRBD1,once
CASRGPNSGNTIYF,TGTGCCAGCAGGGGGCCCAACTCTGGAAACACCATATATTTT,TRBV25-1,TRBJ1-3,.,.
CASSPSGGTGELFF,TGCGCCAGCAGCCCCTCAGGGGGAACCGGGGAGCTGTTTTTT,TRBV4-1,TRBJ2-2,TRBD1,.
CASSRLLVRWTDTQYF,TGTGCCAGCAGCCGCCTACTAGTGCGATGGACAGATACGCAGTATTTT,TRBV7-2,TRBJ2-3,.,.
CASSQDPGTLSYEQYF,TGCGCCAGCAGCCAAGATCCAGGGACACTTTCCTACGAGCAGTACTTC,TRBV4-1,TRBJ2-7,.,.
CASSFVGQGAVGYGYTF,TGTGCCAGCAGTTTTGTGGGACAGGGGGCTGTAGGGTATGGCTACACCTTC,TRBV27,TRBJ1-2,TRBD1,.
CASSLQAGGSTDTQYF,TGTGCCAGCAGCTTGCAGGCGGGGGGAAGCACAGATACGCAGTATTTT,TRBV5-4,TRBJ2-3,TRBD2,.
CASSYAEIYEQYF,TGTGCCAGCAGTTATGCAGAAATTTACGAGCAGTACTTC,TRBV2,TRBJ2-7,.,.
CASSNGGTGEETQYF,TGTGCCAGTAGTAATGGGGGGACAGGGGAAGAGACCCAGTACTTC,TRBV19,TRBJ2-5,TRBD1,.
CASSVGTGGSPLHF,TGTGCCAGCAGCGTCGGGACAGGGGGTTCACCCCTCCACTTT,TRBV9,TRBJ1-6,TRBD1,.
CASSFGTGGMKGYTF,TGTGCCAGCAGCTTTGGGACAGGGGGCATGAAGGGCTACACCTTC,TRBV7-8,TRBJ1-2,TRBD1,.
CASSDPGLRNSYEQYF,TGTGCCAGCAGTGACCCGGGTCTGAGGAACTCCTACGAGCAGTACTTC,TRBV2,TRBJ2-7,.,.
CSVGASNYGYTF,TGCAGCGTTGGGGCAAGCAACTATGGCTACACCTTC,TRBV29-1,TRBJ1-2,.,.
CASSLLADRTYSGANVLTF,TGTGCCAGCAGCTTACTTGCAGACAGGACTTACTCTGGGGCCAACGTCCTGACTTTC,TRBV7-3,TRBJ2-6,.,.
CASSGRAGLRYEQYF,TGTGCCAGCAGTGGAAGGGCGGGGTTAAGGTACGAGCAGTACTTC,TRBV2,TRBJ2-7,.,.
CAWITGAYGYTF,TGTGCCTGGATAACAGGGGCCTATGGCTACACCTTC,TRBV30,TRBJ1-2,TRBD1,.
CASSRDRAGEQYF,TGTGCCAGCAGTCGGGACAGGGCAGGCGAGCAGTACTTC,TRBV6-5,TRBJ2-7,TRBD1,.
CASSLDARKAFF,TGTGCCAGCAGCTTAGACGCTAGGAAAGCTTTCTTT,TRBV7-9,TRBJ1-1,.,.
CASSPLRGGRQETQYF,TGTGCCAGCTCACCACTGCGGGGGGGCCGACAAGAGACCCAGTACTTC,TRBV18,TRBJ2-5,TRBD2,.
CASSQPGVGGSYEQYF,TGCGCCAGCAGCCAACCAGGGGTTGGGGGCTCCTACGAGCAGTACTTC,TRBV4-1,TRBJ2-7,.,.
CASSQRTPIVSGTEAFF,TGCGCCAGCAGCCAACGGACACCTATCGTTTCGGGTACTGAAGCTTTCTTT,TRBV4-1,TRBJ1-1,.,.
CASSPVGGRANTGELFF,TGTGCCAGCAGCCCAGTGGGGGGTCGAGCGAACACCGGGGAGCTGTTTTTT,TRBV7-2,TRBJ2-2,.,.
CASSLNGYTF,TGTGCCAGCAGCCTAAATGGCTACACCTTC,TRBV11-2,TRBJ1-2,.,few
CASSTDRGRTYEQYF,TGTGCCAGCAGCACGGACAGGGGGAGGACCTACGAGCAGTACTTC,TRBV7-2,TRBJ2-7,TRBD1,.
CASSVAGTSSPYEQYF,TGTGCCAGCAGCGTAGCCGGGACTAGCAGTCCCTACGAGCAGTACTTC,TRBV9,TRBJ2-7,TRBD2,.
CASSRQGAAYEQYF,TGTGCCAGCAGCCGACAGGGGGCCGCCTACGAGCAGTACTTC,TRBV7-9,TRBJ2-7,TRBD1,.
CASSQFVRGVGAGNTIYF,TGCGCCAGCAGCCAATTCGTTAGGGGCGTTGGGGCTGGAAACACCATATATTTT,TRBV4-1,TRBJ1-3,.,.
CASSQEWGQIEGDSPLHF,TGTGCCAGCAGCCAAGAATGGGGGCAGATCGAGGGGGATTCACCCCTCCACTTT,TRBV14,TRBJ1-6,.,.
CASSHADRDYGYTF,TGTGCCAGCAGTCATGCCGACAGGGACTATGGCTACACCTTC,TRBV27,TRBJ1-2,TRBD1,.
CASSGGRNTEAFF,TGTGCCAGCTCTGGGGGGAGGAACACTGAAGCTTTCTTT,TRBV18,TRBJ1-1,.,once
CASSMGQGDVDTNEKLFF,TGTGCCAGTAGTATGGGACAGGGGGATGTAGATACTAATGAAAAACTGTTTTTT,TRBV19,TRBJ1-4,TRBD1,.
CASSQATSARDTGELFF,TGCGCCAGCAGCCAAGCTACTAGCGCTCGCGACACCGGGGAGCTGTTTTTT,TRBV4-3,TRBJ2-2,TRBD2,once
CASRRDRAYNSPLHF,TGTGCCAGCAGACGGGACAGGGCTTATAATTCACCCCTCCACTTT,TRBV5-8,TRBJ1-6,TRBD1,once
CSVENRETYGYTF,TGCAGCGTTGAGAACAGGGAAACCTATGGCTACACCTTC,TRBV29-1,TRBJ1-2,.,.
CASSLSVTSTDTQYF,TGTGCCAGCAGTCTTAGCGTAACTAGCACAGATACGCAGTATTTT,TRBV27,TRBJ2-3,.,.
CASSYSRGGGGYTF,TGTGCCAGCAGTTACTCGAGAGGGGGCGGAGGCTACACCTTC,TRBV6-5,TRBJ1-2,TRBD1,.
CASSAPGATDTQYF,TGCGCCAGCAGCGCACCGGGAGCCACAGATACGCAGTATTTT,TRBV5-1,TRBJ2-3,.,once